Listed here is a single TCR beta chain. Its matching antigen is unknown. TCR beta CDR3 regions were amplified from RNA transcripts. A set of HTBI primers served as the primers for a first-round RT-PCR of the TCR CDR3. TCRdb processed the multiplex PCR reads anew with MiXCR; each CDR3 protein has one entry. Of hundreds of thousands of distinct CDR3 sequences listed, roughly 14% are singletons. The data derive from a study of T cells in Graves' hyperthyroidism and ophthalmopathy. Study results and limitations: Ophthalmopathy was separated from stable hyperthyroidism by a 13 V-J model.

J was trimmed by 14 bases and V by 5 bases; bases with no gene match: 9. The CDR3 has 12 residues. From germline, CDR1 is MNHEY and CDR2 SMNVEV (reference sequence). The chain is built from TRBV27 and TRBJ2-1, with 7 bases aligning to TRBD1. Sequences were obtained from blood. This receptor was obtained from a woman between 50 and 59 years old with Graves' ophthalmopathy. CDR3 sequence reads: CASSTTTGEKFF. CDR3 nucleotide sequence: TGTGCCAGCAGTACCACCACAGGGGAAAAGTTCTTC.